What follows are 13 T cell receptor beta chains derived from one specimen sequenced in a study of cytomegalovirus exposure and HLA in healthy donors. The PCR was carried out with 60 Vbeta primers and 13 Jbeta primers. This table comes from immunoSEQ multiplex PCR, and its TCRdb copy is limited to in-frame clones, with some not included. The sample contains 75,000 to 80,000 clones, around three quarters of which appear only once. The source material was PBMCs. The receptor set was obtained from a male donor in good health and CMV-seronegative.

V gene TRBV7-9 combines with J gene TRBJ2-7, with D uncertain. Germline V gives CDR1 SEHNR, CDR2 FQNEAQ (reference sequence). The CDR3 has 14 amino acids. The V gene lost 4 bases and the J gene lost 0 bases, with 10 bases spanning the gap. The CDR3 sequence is CASSSHTASYEQYF. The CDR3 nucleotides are TGTGCCAGCAGCTCACATACAGCCTCCTACGAGCAGTACTTC. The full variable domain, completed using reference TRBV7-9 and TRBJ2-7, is DTGVSQNPRHKITKRGQNVTFRCDPISEHNRLYWYRQTLGQGPEFLTYFQNEAQLEKSRLLSDRFSAERPKGSFSTLEIQRTEQGDSAMYLCASSSHTASYEQYFGPGTRLTVT.

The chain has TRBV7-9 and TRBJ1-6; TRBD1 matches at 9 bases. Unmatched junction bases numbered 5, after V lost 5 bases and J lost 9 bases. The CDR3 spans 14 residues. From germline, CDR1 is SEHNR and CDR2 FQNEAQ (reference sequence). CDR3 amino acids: CASSVGQGTSPLHF. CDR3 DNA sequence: TGTGCCAGCAGCGTGGGACAGGGCACTTCACCCCTCCACTTT. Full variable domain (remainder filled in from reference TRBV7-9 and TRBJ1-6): DTGVSQNPRHKITKRGQNVTFRCDPISEHNRLYWYRQTLGQGPEFLTYFQNEAQLEKSRLLSDRFSAERPKGSFSTLEIQRTEQGDSAMYLCASSVGQGTSPLHFGNGTRLTVT.

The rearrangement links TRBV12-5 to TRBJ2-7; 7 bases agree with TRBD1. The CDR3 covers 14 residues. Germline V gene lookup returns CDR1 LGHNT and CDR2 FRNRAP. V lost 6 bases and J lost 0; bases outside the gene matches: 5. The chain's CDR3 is CASGPTGPSYEQYF. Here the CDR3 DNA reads TGTGCTAGTGGCCCGACAGGGCCCTCCTACGAGCAGTACTTC.

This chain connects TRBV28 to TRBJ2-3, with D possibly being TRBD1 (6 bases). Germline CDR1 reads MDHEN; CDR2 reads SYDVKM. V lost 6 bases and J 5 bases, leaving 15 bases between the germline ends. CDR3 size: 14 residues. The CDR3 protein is CASRRQDAEDTQYF. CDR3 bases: TGTGCCAGCAGAAGACAGGATGCGGAAGATACGCAGTATTTT.

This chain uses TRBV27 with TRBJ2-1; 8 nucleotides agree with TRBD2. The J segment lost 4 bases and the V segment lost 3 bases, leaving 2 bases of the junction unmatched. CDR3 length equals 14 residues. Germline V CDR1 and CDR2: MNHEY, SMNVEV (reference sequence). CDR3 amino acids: CASSFSGTYNEQFF. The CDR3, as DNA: TGTGCCAGCAGTTTTAGCGGGACTTACAATGAGCAGTTCTTC.

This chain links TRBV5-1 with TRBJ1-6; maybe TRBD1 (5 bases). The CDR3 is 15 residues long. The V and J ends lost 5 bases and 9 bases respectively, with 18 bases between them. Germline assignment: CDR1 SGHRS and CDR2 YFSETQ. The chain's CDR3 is CASRDLREARSPLHF. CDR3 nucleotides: TGCGCCAGCAGGGACCTCAGGGAAGCTCGTTCACCCCTCCACTTT.

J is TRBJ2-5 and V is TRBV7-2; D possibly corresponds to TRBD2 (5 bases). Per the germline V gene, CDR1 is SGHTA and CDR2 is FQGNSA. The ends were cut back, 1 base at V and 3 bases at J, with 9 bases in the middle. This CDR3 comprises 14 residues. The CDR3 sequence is CASSLGLAEETQYF. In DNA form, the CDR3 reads TGTGCCAGCAGCTTAGGGCTAGCAGAAGAGACCCAGTACTTC.

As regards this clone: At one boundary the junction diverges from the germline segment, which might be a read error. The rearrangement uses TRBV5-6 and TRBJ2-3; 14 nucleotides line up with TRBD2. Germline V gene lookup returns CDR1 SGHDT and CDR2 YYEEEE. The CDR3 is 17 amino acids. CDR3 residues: CASSLGLAGGNTDTRYF. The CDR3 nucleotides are TGTGCCAGCAGCTTGGGACTAGCGGGGGGGAACACAGATACGCGGTATTTT. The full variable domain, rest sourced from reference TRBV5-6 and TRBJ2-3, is DAGVTQSPTHLIKTRGQQVTLRCSPKSGHDTVSWYQQALGQGPQFIFQYYEEEERQRGNFPDRFSGHQFPNYSSELNVNALLLGDSALYLCASSLGLAGGNTDTRYFGPGTRLTVL.

The CDR3 loop reads CAWRGTARETQYF. The DNA for the CDR3 is TGTGCCTGGCGGGGTACAGCGAGGGAGACCCAGTACTTC. V gene TRBV30 combines with J gene TRBJ2-5; maybe TRBD2 (5 bases). V dropped 5 bases and J dropped 5 bases, with 15 bases sitting between them. The CDR3 is 13 residues long. Per germline, CDR1 GTSNPN and CDR2 SVGIG (reference sequence).

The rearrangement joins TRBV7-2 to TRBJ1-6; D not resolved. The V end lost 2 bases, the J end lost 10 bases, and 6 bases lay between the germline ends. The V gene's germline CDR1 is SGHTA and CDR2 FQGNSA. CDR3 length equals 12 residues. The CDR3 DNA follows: TGTGCCAGCAGCTTAATATTCTCACCCCTCCACTTT. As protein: CASSLIFSPLHF.

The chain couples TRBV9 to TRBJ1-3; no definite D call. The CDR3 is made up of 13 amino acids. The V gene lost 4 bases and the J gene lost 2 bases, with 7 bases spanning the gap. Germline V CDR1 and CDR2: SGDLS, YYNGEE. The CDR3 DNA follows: TGTGCCAGCAGCCCCAGGCCTGGAAACACCATATATTTT. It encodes CASSPRPGNTIYF.

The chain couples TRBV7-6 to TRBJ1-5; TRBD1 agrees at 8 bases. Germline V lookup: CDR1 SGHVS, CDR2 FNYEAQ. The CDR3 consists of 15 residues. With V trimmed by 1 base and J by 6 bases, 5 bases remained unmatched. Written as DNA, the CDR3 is TGTGCCAGCAGCTTAGGAGACAGGGGTGTTCAGCCCCAGCATTTT. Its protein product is CASSLGDRGVQPQHF.

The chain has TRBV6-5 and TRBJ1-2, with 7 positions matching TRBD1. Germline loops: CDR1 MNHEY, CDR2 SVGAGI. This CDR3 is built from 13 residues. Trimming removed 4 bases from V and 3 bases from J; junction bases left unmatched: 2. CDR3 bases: TGTGCCAGCAGTTCGACAGGGCACTATGGCTACACCTTC. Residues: CASSSTGHYGYTF.